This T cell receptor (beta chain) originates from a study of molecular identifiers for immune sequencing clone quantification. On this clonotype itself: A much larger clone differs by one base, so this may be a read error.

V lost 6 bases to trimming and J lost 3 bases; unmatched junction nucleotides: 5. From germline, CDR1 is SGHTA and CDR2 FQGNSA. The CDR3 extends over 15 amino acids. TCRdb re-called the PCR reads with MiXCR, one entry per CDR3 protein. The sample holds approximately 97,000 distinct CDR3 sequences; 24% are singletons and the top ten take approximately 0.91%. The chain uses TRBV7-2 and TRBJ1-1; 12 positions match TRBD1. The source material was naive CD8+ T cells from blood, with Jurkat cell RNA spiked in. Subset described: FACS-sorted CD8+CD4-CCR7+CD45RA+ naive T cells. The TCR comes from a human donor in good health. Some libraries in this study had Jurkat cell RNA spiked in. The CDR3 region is CASRPGQGADTEAFF. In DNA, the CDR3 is TGTGCCAGCAGGCCGGGACAGGGGGCCGACACTGAAGCTTTCTTT.